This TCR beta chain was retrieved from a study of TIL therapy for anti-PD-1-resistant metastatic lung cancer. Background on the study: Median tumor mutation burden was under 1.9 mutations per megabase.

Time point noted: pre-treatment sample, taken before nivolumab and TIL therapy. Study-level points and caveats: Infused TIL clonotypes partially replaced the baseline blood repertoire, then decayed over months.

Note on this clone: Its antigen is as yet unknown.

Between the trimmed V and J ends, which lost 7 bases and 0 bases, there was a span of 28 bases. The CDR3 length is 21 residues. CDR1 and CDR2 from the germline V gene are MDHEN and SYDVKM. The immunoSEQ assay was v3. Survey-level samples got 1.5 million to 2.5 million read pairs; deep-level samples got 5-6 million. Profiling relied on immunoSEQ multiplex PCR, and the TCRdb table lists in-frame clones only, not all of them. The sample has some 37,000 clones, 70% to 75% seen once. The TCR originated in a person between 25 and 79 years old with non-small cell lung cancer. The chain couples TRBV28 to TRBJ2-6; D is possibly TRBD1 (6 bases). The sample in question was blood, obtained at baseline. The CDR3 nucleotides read TGTGCCAGCACGTTCCGGGACACCTACTCCAAAGCCAACTCTGGGGCCAACGTCCTGACTTTC. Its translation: CASTFRDTYSKANSGANVLTF. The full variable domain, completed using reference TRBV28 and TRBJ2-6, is DVKVTQSSRYLVKRTGEKVFLECVQDMDHENMFWYRQDPGLGLRLIYFSYDVKMKEKGDIPEGYSVSREKKERFSLILESASTNQTSMYLCASTFRDTYSKANSGANVLTFGAGSRLTVL.